This T cell receptor beta chain was found in a study of spatial heterogeneity in lung cancer. Overall study: Alpha-chain sequences were detected in numbers that were consistently lower than beta-chain sequences.

As to time point: sample taken at primary tumor resection. TCRs were sequenced from unsorted whole RNA of tumor, nontumor lung or PBMC. The V end was cut by 8 bases, the J end by 1 base, with 20 bases between. Per germline, CDR1 LNHDA and CDR2 SQIVND (reference sequence). The CDR3 covers 16 residues. TCRdb processed the 5' RACE reads anew with MiXCR; each CDR3 protein has one entry. The data contain some 11,000 distinct CDR3 sequences, approximately 25% of them seen just once; the ten biggest clones take up about 33%. V and J are TRBV19 and TRBJ1-2, with D possibly TRBD1 on 6 matching bases. This TCR came from a female donor with early-stage non-small cell lung cancer. Source: PBMCs, taken at surgery. CDR3 protein: CASGDIRDGGNYGYTF. As DNA, the CDR3 is TGTGCCAGTGGGGACATCCGGGACGGCGGTAACTATGGCTACACCTTC.